Shown below are 10 T cell receptor beta chains from a single sample sequenced in a study of cytomegalovirus exposure and HLA in healthy donors. This PCR relied on a set of 60 Vbeta primers and 13 Jbeta primers. Method: immunoSEQ multiplex PCR; TCRdb's copy keeps in-frame clones and lacks some. Of about 180,000 clones listed, around 80% were seen once; the top ten hold around 0.52%. Sequencing was performed on PBMCs. The receptors originated from a woman aged 45-65 years in good health and CMV-seronegative.

V usage is TRBV5-1 and J usage is TRBJ1-3, with D tentatively TRBD1 (5 bases). Germline V gives CDR1 SGHRS, CDR2 YFSETQ. This CDR3 contains 16 residues. Trimming removed 0 bases from V and 2 bases from J, with 12 bases in between. The DNA of the CDR3 is TGCGCCAGCAGCTTGGATGTGGGGGGTGCTGGAAACACCATATATTTT. This codes for CASSLDVGGAGNTIYF.

This clone was detected only once. The chain has TRBV30 and TRBJ2-1; no clear D gene. Germline CDR1 GTSNPN, CDR2 SVGIG (reference sequence). V lost 1 base and J lost 9, with 7 bases in between. The CDR3 has 11 amino acids. The DNA of the CDR3 is TGTGCCTGGAGTGCCCCTATTGAGCAGTTCTTC. Protein product: CAWSAPIEQFF. Together with reference TRBV30 and TRBJ2-1, the CDR3 gives the full variable domain: SQTIHQWPATLVQPVGSPLSLECTVEGTSNPNLYWYRQAAGRGLQLLFYSVGIGQISSEVPQNLSASRPQDRQFILSSKKLLLSDSGFYLCAWSAPIEQFFGPGTRLTVL.

The chain is built from TRBV29-1 and TRBJ2-1, with 14 positions matching TRBD2. Germline assignment: CDR1 SQVTM and CDR2 ANQGSEA. V dropped 3 bases and J dropped 6; count of bases not matched to a gene: 13. The CDR3 runs to 18 residues. The CDR3 is CSVDIWGTSGSYGNEQFF. Here the CDR3 DNA reads TGCAGCGTTGATATTTGGGGGACTAGCGGGAGCTATGGCAATGAGCAGTTCTTC.

The V call is TRBV6-1, the J call TRBJ1-1; 10 bases line up with TRBD1. The junction had 7 bases not matched to a gene; V was cut back by 2 bases and J by 10 bases. CDR1 is MNHNS, CDR2 SASEGT, per germline. This CDR3 region has 14 residues. The CDR3 is CASSEPDRGLGAFF. CDR3 nucleotides: TGTGCCAGCAGTGAACCCGACAGGGGGCTAGGAGCTTTCTTT.

This clone was counted a few times. The chain joins TRBV28 to TRBJ2-5; 8 bases match TRBD1. The better agreement between TRBJ2-7 and the DNA end casts doubt on the J call. Germline CDR1 MDHEN, CDR2 SYDVKM. The CDR3 extends over 14 amino acids. CDR3 protein: CASSLAGQGYEQYF. The CDR3 DNA follows: TGTGCCAGCAGTTTGGCCGGACAGGGCTACGAGCAGTACTTC.

The chain has TRBV29-1 and TRBJ1-2, with D tentatively TRBD1 (5 bases). Germline CDR1 is SQVTM and CDR2 is ANQGSEA. Between the trimmed V and J ends, which lost 6 bases and 14 bases, there was a span of 10 bases. The CDR3 contains 8 residues. CDR3 nucleotide sequence: TGCAGCGTGGGGCAGTGGACCTTC. Translation: CSVGQWTF.

The rearrangement links TRBV5-4 to TRBJ1-2; D is undetermined. Germline V gene data show CDR1 as SGHNT and CDR2 as YYREEE (reference sequence). The V gene lost 0 bases and the J gene lost 7 bases, with 10 bases spanning the gap. The CDR3 extends over 13 amino acids. CDR3 nucleotide sequence: TGTGCCAGCAGCTTGGACAGCCCTTTTGGCTACACCTTC. It codes for CASSLDSPFGYTF.

V gene TRBV6-4 combines with J gene TRBJ1-5; D is unresolved. Germline V gives CDR1 MRHNA, CDR2 SNTAGT. This CDR3 comprises 12 residues. Deletions cut 4 bases from V and 9 bases from J, with 10 bases between. CDR3 sequence reads: CASSGASWPQHF. The CDR3 region has the DNA TGTGCCAGCAGTGGGGCCAGTTGGCCCCAGCATTTT.

The rearrangement links TRBV6-1 to TRBJ2-7, with 7 positions matching TRBD2. J gave up 6 bases and V 8 bases, and 13 bases lay outside the gene matches. CDR3 length: 14 amino acids. From germline, CDR1 is MNHNS and CDR2 SASEGT. The CDR3 coding sequence is TGTGCCAGCTCTCCCCTAGCGGCCCCCCCCGAGCAGTACTTC. Its translation: CASSPLAAPPEQYF.

V gene TRBV5-1 combines with J gene TRBJ2-3; tentatively, D is TRBD2 (6 bases). In germline, CDR1 is SGHRS, CDR2 YFSETQ. This CDR3 has 17 amino acids. The V gene lost 0 bases and the J gene lost 3 bases, with 17 bases spanning the gap. This CDR3 reads CASSLEVGGTGTDTQYF. The CDR3 coding sequence is TGCGCCAGCAGCTTGGAGGTGGGCGGGACGGGAACAGATACGCAGTATTTT. The full variable domain, completed using reference TRBV5-1 and TRBJ2-3, is KAGVTQTPRYLIKTRGQQVTLSCSPISGHRSVSWYQQTPGQGLQFLFEYFSETQRNKGNFPGRFSGRQFSNSRSEMNVSTLELGDSALYLCASSLEVGGTGTDTQYFGPGTRLTVL.